The rows below give T cell receptor beta chains drawn from one sample of a study of blood T cell repertoires in COVID-19. Clones were read by immunoSEQ multiplex PCR, and TCRdb kept only the in-frame ones, dropping some. The sample holds roughly 150,000 clones; roughly 88% are singletons and the top ten take about 2.3%. The sequencing sample was made of peripheral blood. The receptor set was obtained from a man aged 18 to 29 with acute or convalescent COVID-19. Each CDR3 is given with its conserved first and last residue. D genes are given only for firm matches. Clone sizes are given selectively: once, few, many, or a class where the clone is expanded.

CDR3 length	V gene	clone size	D gene	J gene	CDR3 DNA	CDR3 protein
14	TRBV27	NA	NA	TRBJ2-1	TGTGCCAGCAGTTTGATTACTAGCTGGGATGAGCAGTTCTTC	CASSLITSWDEQFF
19	TRBV4-1	once	NA	TRBJ1-6	TGCGCCAGCAGCTTTTTCGTACAGGGTTCCACCAAGTTTGGGGCACCCCTCCACTTT	CASSFFVQGSTKFGAPLHF
18	TRBV5-1	NA	TRBD2	TRBJ2-1	TGCGCCAGCAGCTTGGGACTAGCGGGGGTGAGCTCCTACAATGAGCAGTTCTTC	CASSLGLAGVSSYNEQFF
13	TRBV28	NA	NA	TRBJ2-7	TGTGCCAGCAGTTTGGACTTTTCCTACGAGCAGTACTTC	CASSLDFSYEQYF
16	TRBV7-6	NA	TRBD2	TRBJ2-2	TGTGCCAGCAGCTTACGGCGGGAGGGCGACACCGGGGAGCTGTTTTTT	CASSLRREGDTGELFF
15	TRBV4-1	NA	TRBD1	TRBJ1-1	TGCGCCAGCAGCCAAGTGGGACAGGAGAACACTGAAGCTTTCTTT	CASSQVGQENTEAFF
19	TRBV7-9	NA	TRBD2	TRBJ2-7	TGTGCCAGCAGCTTACGTTGGGGGGCGACTAGCGGGAACTCCTACGAGCAGTACTTC	CASSLRWGATSGNSYEQYF
14	TRBV27	NA	NA	TRBJ1-4	TGTGCCAGCAGTTCCCTTGACAGTAATGAAAAACTGTTTTTT	CASSSLDSNEKLFF
16	TRBV18	NA	NA	TRBJ2-2	TGTGCCAGCTCACCATTCTTGGCAGAGAACACCGGGGAGCTGTTTTTT	CASSPFLAENTGELFF
13	TRBV5-1	NA	NA	TRBJ1-2	TGCGCCAGCAGCTTTTTGTCAGCGGATGGCTACACCTTC	CASSFLSADGYTF
14	TRBV6-5	NA	NA	TRBJ1-6	TGTGCCAGCACCCACCGGGTCTCAAATTCACCCCTCCACTTT	CASTHRVSNSPLHF
16	TRBV19	NA	NA	TRBJ1-3	TGTGCCAGTAGTACCGTAGACAGGACGTCTGGAAACACCATATATTTT	CASSTVDRTSGNTIYF
13	TRBV27	NA	NA	TRBJ2-3	TGTGCCAGCAGTTACAGGACGGCGGATACGCAGTATTTT	CASSYRTADTQYF
12	TRBV10-2	NA	TRBD1	TRBJ2-5	TGCGCCAGCAGGAGACAGGGGGAGACCCAGTACTTC	CASRRQGETQYF
13	TRBV6-1	once	NA	TRBJ2-2	TGTGCCAGCAGTGAAGAAGGGAGGGGGGAGCTGTTTTTT	CASSEEGRGELFF
13	TRBV6-5	NA	NA	TRBJ1-1	TGTGCCAGCAGTTACGTCAGGGGCACTGAAGCTTTCTTT	CASSYVRGTEAFF
15	TRBV27	NA	NA	TRBJ1-5	TGTGCCAGCAGTTATGACAGCTTAAGCAATCAGCCCCAGCATTTT	CASSYDSLSNQPQHF
13	TRBV27	once	NA	TRBJ1-6	TGTGCCAGCAGTTATCGAGGGGGAGAACCCCTCCACTTT	CASSYRGGEPLHF
16	TRBV18	NA	NA	TRBJ1-5	TGTGCCAGCTCACCAGCACTAATAGTAAGCAATCAGCCCCAGCATTTT	CASSPALIVSNQPQHF
11	TRBV11-3	NA	NA	TRBJ2-1	TGTGCCAGCAGCGGCGACAGGGAGCAGTTCTTC	CASSGDREQFF
16	TRBV7-8	NA	NA	TRBJ1-2	TGTGCCAGCAGCTTGAGTCGTGACAGGACTTACTATGGCTACACCTTC	CASSLSRDRTYYGYTF
16	TRBV5-6	NA	TRBD1	TRBJ2-3	TGTGCCAGCAGTGACGGACAGGGGGCGTCCACAGATACGCAGTATTTT	CASSDGQGASTDTQYF
16	TRBV5-1	once	NA	TRBJ1-3	TGCGCCAGCAGCTTGGTGGGGGGTATTGCTGGAAACACCATATATTTT	CASSLVGGIAGNTIYF
16	TRBV5-1	NA	NA	TRBJ1-1	TGCGCCAGCAGCTTGGTAGCGGACACAGGGAACACTGAAGCTTTCTTT	CASSLVADTGNTEAFF
15	TRBV19	NA	TRBD1	TRBJ2-7	TGTGCCAGTAGTATGACAGGGATGCTAACCTACGAGCAGTACTTC	CASSMTGMLTYEQYF
15	TRBV3-1/TRBV3-2	NA	NA	TRBJ1-4	TGTGCCAGCAGCCTCCCGGGGAAAGGAAGGGAAAAACTGTTTTTT	CASSLPGKGREKLFF
14	TRBV12-5	NA	TRBD1	TRBJ1-5	TGTGCTAGTGGTTTGCAGGGGGCGAGTCAGCCCCAGCATTTT	CASGLQGASQPQHF
11	TRBV29-1	NA	NA	TRBJ2-5	TGCAGCTCCGCCGAGAAAGAGACCCAGTACTTC	CSSAEKETQYF
14	TRBV6-5	NA	TRBD1	TRBJ1-2	TGTGCCAGCAGTTCCTCCAACAGGGGCGCGGGCTACACCTTC	CASSSSNRGAGYTF
13	TRBV9	NA	NA	TRBJ1-2	TGTGCCAGCAGCGTAGCGTCAGGGCGGGGTTACACCTTC	CASSVASGRGYTF
12	TRBV19	NA	NA	TRBJ1-4	TGTGCCAGTAGGGACAGTAAAGAAAAACTGTTTTTT	CASRDSKEKLFF
14	TRBV2	few	TRBD1	TRBJ1-2	TGTGCCAGCAGGCCTGGACAGGTGCAATATGGCTACACCTTC	CASRPGQVQYGYTF
14	TRBV7-9	NA	TRBD1	TRBJ1-6	TGTGCCAGCAGCCGGGAACAGGGGAATTCACCCCTCCACTTT	CASSREQGNSPLHF
16	TRBV5-1	NA	TRBD2	TRBJ2-2	TGCGCCAGCAGCTTCTTAGCGGGAGGGAACACCGGGGAGCTGTTTTTT	CASSFLAGGNTGELFF
14	TRBV18	NA	TRBD1	TRBJ2-7	TGTGCCAGCTCACCGGACAGGGGATCCTACGAGCAGTACTTC	CASSPDRGSYEQYF
12	TRBV29-1	NA	NA	TRBJ1-2	TGCAGCGTTGGTTCAGGGAACTATGGCTACACCTTC	CSVGSGNYGYTF
18	TRBV6-1	NA	TRBD1	TRBJ2-1	TGTGCCAGCAGTGGTCCGGGCAGGGACAGACTCTATTACAATGAGCAGTTCTTC	CASSGPGRDRLYYNEQFF
15	TRBV19	NA	NA	TRBJ1-3	TGTGCCAGTAGTATCATCGACAACTCTGGAAACACCATATATTTT	CASSIIDNSGNTIYF
13	TRBV5-4	NA	TRBD1	TRBJ1-1	TGTGCCAGCAGCTCTGACAGGGAAACTGAAGCTTTCTTT	CASSSDRETEAFF
15	TRBV9	NA	NA	TRBJ2-5	TGTGCCAGCAGCGTAATGTGGGGAGGAAAAGAGACCCAGTACTTC	CASSVMWGGKETQYF
14	TRBV3-1/TRBV3-2	NA	NA	TRBJ1-1	TGTGCCAGCAGCTCGCGCGGAGGGCAGCGTGAAGCTTTCTTT	CASSSRGGQREAFF
16	TRBV7-9	NA	NA	TRBJ1-1	TGTGCCAGCAGCTTAGAAGCGGGGCGAAGGAACACTGAAGCTTTCTTT	CASSLEAGRRNTEAFF
12	TRBV6-6	NA	TRBD1	TRBJ2-1	TGTGCCAGCAGACCGTACAGGGGCGAGCAGTTCTTC	CASRPYRGEQFF
16	TRBV3-1/TRBV3-2	NA	TRBD2	TRBJ2-5	TGTGCCAGCAGCCAAGGAACTAGCGGGAGTCGGGAGACCCAGTACTTC	CASSQGTSGSRETQYF
14	TRBV6-1	NA	TRBD1	TRBJ1-2	TGTGCCAGCAGTGAAGCGCGGGACAGGGATGGCTACACCTTC	CASSEARDRDGYTF
14	TRBV18	NA	NA	TRBJ1-5	TGTGCCAGCTCGAAGGGAGCGAGCAATCAGCCCCAGCATTTT	CASSKGASNQPQHF
17	TRBV5-1	NA	NA	TRBJ2-6	TGCGCCAGCAGCTTGGCCACGGGGTACGCTGGGGCCAACGTCCTGACTTTC	CASSLATGYAGANVLTF
14	TRBV4-1	NA	NA	TRBJ1-2	TGCGCCAGCAGCCAAGCGGGGACAAAGAATGGCTACACCTTC	CASSQAGTKNGYTF
15	TRBV25-1	NA	NA	TRBJ1-2	TGTGCCAGCAGTGCTTGGACAGCCCTTAACTATGGCTACACCTTC	CASSAWTALNYGYTF